The 11 T cell receptor beta chains in this list originate from one sample, sequenced in a study of shared clonotypes between healthy human individuals. Method: immunoSEQ multiplex PCR; TCRdb's copy keeps in-frame clones and lacks some. This sample has roughly 2,500,000 clones, with approximately 94% found just once. The sample was naive CD4+ T cells from PBMCs. Documented subset: CD45RA+ positively selected. These receptors originate from a man aged 18 to 35 in good health. Some clones in this sample may be carry-over from other donors' samples.

The chain recombines TRBV2 with TRBJ1-5, with 12 bases aligning to TRBD1. Trimming removed 7 bases from V and 5 bases from J; junction bases left unmatched: 3. The CDR3 sequence is 14 residues long. The germline gives CDR1 SNHLY, CDR2 FYNNEI. This CDR3 reads CASTGTGGYQPQHF. The CDR3 DNA reads as TGTGCCAGCACGGGGACAGGGGGCTATCAGCCCCAGCATTTT.

This sequence joins TRBV6-5 and TRBJ1-2; D possibly corresponds to TRBD1 (6 bases). The germline V and J ends were trimmed by 6 bases and 2 bases, with 10 bases remaining between them. Germline-derived CDR1 and CDR2 are MNHEY and SVGAGI. This CDR3 has 13 amino acids. In DNA, the CDR3 is TGTGCCAGCAGATCCGGACAGAACTATGGCTACACCTTC. It is translated as CASRSGQNYGYTF.

V is TRBV5-5 and J is TRBJ2-5; D remains unclear. The V and J ends lost 4 bases and 2 bases respectively, with 6 bases between them. Germline loops: CDR1 SGHKS, CDR2 YYEKEE (reference sequence). The CDR3 contains 12 residues. The CDR3 DNA reads TGTGCCAGCAGCACCGAACAAGAGACCCAGTACTTC. Residues: CASSTEQETQYF.

The chain combines TRBV5-1 with TRBJ1-1; weak D call: TRBD1 (5 bases). The CDR3 runs 14 residues. Germline loops: CDR1 SGHRS, CDR2 YFSETQ. Trimming shortened V by 4 bases and J by 0 bases, and 10 bases separated the two germline ends. In DNA form, the CDR3 reads TGCGCCAGCAGCACGTCGACAGTGAACACTGAAGCTTTCTTT. Amino acids: CASSTSTVNTEAFF.

The chain joins TRBV28 to TRBJ1-6; no reliable D call. Germline CDR1 MDHEN, CDR2 SYDVKM. Trimming left V 5 bases short and J 10 bases short, with 15 bases between. CDR3 length equals 14 residues. In DNA, the CDR3 is TGTGCCAGCAGTCCCCTCTTGGGAAACTCACCCCTCCACTTT. The encoded protein is CASSPLLGNSPLHF.

This clone was recorded only once. As DNA, the CDR3 is TGTGCCAGCAGCCCCGGGACAGTGGAAGAGACCCAGTACTTC. It encodes CASSPGTVEETQYF. This chain connects TRBV5-4 to TRBJ2-5; 7 positions agree with TRBD1. V was clipped by 4 bases and J by 3 bases; unmatched bases: 6. The CDR3 is 14 residues long. Germline CDR1 is SGHNT and CDR2 is YYREEE (reference sequence). The full variable domain, in which reference TRBV5-4 and TRBJ2-5 provide the parts outside the CDR3, is ETGVTQSPTHLIKTRGQQVTLRCSSQSGHNTVSWYQQALGQGPQFIFQYYREEENGRGNFPPRFSGLQFPNYSSELNVNALELDDSALYLCASSPGTVEETQYFGPGTRLLVL.

This sequence joins TRBV5-1 and TRBJ2-5, with 9 positions matching TRBD1. Germline CDR1 SGHRS, CDR2 YFSETQ. V shed 5 bases and J 4 bases; nucleotides not matched to a gene: 12. The CDR3 extends over 16 amino acids. This CDR3 reads CASRNIPGQGSETQYF. CDR3 nucleotide sequence: TGCGCCAGCAGAAATATACCGGGACAGGGTTCAGAGACCCAGTACTTC. Filled out from reference TRBV5-1 and TRBJ2-5, the complete variable domain reads KAGVTQTPRYLIKTRGQQVTLSCSPISGHRSVSWYQQTPGQGLQFLFEYFSETQRNKGNFPGRFSGRQFSNSRSEMNVSTLELGDSALYLCASRNIPGQGSETQYFGPGTRLLVL.

The gene calls are TRBV6-1 and TRBJ1-1; 8 bases map to TRBD1. With V trimmed by 6 bases and J by 1 base, 4 bases remained unmatched. CDR3 size: 14 residues. Germline V gives CDR1 MNHNS, CDR2 SASEGT. The CDR3 region is CASSYGTGNTEAFF. The CDR3 DNA sequence: TGTGCCAGCAGCTACGGGACAGGGAACACTGAAGCTTTCTTT.

V is TRBV5-6 and J is TRBJ2-5; no clear D gene. Germline V gives CDR1 SGHDT, CDR2 YYEEEE. The V end lost 4 bases, the J end lost 3 bases, and 10 bases lay between the germline ends. The length of the CDR3 is 13 residues. The CDR3 DNA is TGTGCCAGCAGCCTCTATGGGAAAGAGACCCAGTACTTC. Translation: CASSLYGKETQYF.

The chain carries TRBV7-9 and TRBJ1-6; D remains unclear. The CDR3 extends over 12 amino acids. V was clipped by 4 bases and J by 7 bases, with 5 bases between them. The germline V gene has CDR1 SEHNR and CDR2 FQNEAQ (reference sequence). The CDR3 here is CASSYGNSPLHF. CDR3 in DNA: TGTGCCAGCAGCTATGGGAATTCACCCCTCCACTTT.

The rearrangement uses TRBV2 and TRBJ1-6, with D uncertain. Germline assignment: CDR1 SNHLY and CDR2 FYNNEI. V was pared by 8 bases and J by 7 bases, with 18 bases between. The length of the CDR3 is 15 residues. The CDR3: CASQGWTVYNSPLHF. CDR3 bases: TGTGCCAGCCAAGGCTGGACGGTCTACAATTCACCCCTCCACTTT.